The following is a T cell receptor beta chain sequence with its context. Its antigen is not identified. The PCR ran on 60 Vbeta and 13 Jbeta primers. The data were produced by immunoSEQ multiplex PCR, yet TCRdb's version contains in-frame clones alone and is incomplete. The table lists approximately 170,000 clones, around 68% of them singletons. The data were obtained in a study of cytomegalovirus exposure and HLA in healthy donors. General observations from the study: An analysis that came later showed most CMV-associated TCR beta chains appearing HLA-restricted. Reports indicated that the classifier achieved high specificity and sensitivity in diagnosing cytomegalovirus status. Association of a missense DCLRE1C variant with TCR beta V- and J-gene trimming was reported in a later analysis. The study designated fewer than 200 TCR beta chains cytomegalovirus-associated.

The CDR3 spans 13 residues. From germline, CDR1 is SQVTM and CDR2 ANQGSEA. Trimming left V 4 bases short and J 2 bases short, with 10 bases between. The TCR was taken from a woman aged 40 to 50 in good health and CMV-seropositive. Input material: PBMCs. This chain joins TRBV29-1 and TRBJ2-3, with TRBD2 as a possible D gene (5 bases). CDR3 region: CSVVVGITDTQYF. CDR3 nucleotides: TGCAGCGTTGTGGTCGGGATCACAGATACGCAGTATTTT.